This T cell receptor beta chain was documented in a study of blood T cell repertoires in COVID-19. Study-level background: The United States, Italy and Spain provided the acute and convalescent COVID-19 samples.

In the source study's methods: How many nucleated cells were present was estimated from reference gene primer amplification. Libraries were prepared by immunoSEQ multiplex PCR; TCRdb keeps only in-frame clonotypes and omits some of them. That table is the source of V, J and clone size, and D and trimming were worked out from the DNA. The sample comprises about 190,000 clones, 80% to 90% of which are singletons, and approximately 2.1% rests with the top ten. The CDR3 loop spans 16 amino acids. V lost 0 bases, J lost 7 bases, and 13 bases lay in between. Germline V lookup: CDR1 MNHEY, CDR2 SVGAGI. The sequenced material came from peripheral blood. The V gene is TRBV6-5, the J gene TRBJ1-6; the D gene is possibly TRBD1 (6 bases). The clonotype was recovered from a man between 65 and 85 years old with active or convalescent COVID-19. The CDR3, as DNA: TGTGCCAGCAGTTACTCTGGACAGCTCGCGAATTCACCCCTCCACTTT. It translates to CASSYSGQLANSPLHF.